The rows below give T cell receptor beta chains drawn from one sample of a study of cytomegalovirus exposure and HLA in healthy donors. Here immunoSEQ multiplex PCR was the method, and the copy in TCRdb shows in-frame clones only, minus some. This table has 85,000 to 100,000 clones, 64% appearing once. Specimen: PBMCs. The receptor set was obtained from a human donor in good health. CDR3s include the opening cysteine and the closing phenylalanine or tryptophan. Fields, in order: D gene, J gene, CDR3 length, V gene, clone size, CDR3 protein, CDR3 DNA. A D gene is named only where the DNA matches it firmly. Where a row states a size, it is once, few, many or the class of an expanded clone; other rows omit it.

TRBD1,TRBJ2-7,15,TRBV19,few,CASNPTGTFIYEQYF,TGTGCCAGTAATCCGACAGGGACGTTTATCTACGAGCAGTACTTC
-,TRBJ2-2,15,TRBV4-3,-,CASSQDNGVGGELFF,TGCGCCAGCAGCCAAGATAACGGGGTAGGCGGGGAGCTGTTTTTT
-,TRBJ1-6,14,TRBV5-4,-,CASSTGVGNSPLHF,TGTGCCAGCAGCACGGGAGTTGGTAATTCACCCCTCCACTTT
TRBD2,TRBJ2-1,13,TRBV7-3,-,CASSFAGVDEQFF,TGTGCCAGCAGCTTTGCGGGAGTTGATGAGCAGTTCTTC
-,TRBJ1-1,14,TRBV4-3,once,CASSQQTRNTEAFF,TGCGCCAGCAGCCAACAGACAAGGAACACTGAAGCTTTCTTT
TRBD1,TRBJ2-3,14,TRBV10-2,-,CASSLTGGEDTQYF,TGCGCCAGCAGTTTGACAGGGGGCGAGGATACGCAGTATTTT
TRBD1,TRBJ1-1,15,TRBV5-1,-,CASSSGRTGNTEAFF,TGCGCCAGCAGCTCTGGGCGGACAGGGAACACTGAAGCTTTCTTT
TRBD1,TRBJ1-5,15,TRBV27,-,CASSQTGTANQPQHF,TGTGCCAGCAGCCAAACCGGGACAGCTAATCAGCCCCAGCATTTT
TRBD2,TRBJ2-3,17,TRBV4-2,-,CASRRRSGGDSTDTQYF,TGTGCCAGCAGACGTCGTAGCGGGGGGGACAGCACAGATACGCAGTATTTT
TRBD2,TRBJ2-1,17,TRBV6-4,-,CASSIGSGGSSYNEQFF,TGTGCCAGCAGTATCGGTAGCGGGGGTAGCTCCTACAATGAGCAGTTCTTC
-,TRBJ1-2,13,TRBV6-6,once,CATWPRQSYGYTF,TGTGCCACTTGGCCGCGGCAGTCCTATGGCTACACCTTC
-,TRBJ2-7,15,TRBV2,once,CASRKGAGGVYEQYF,TGTGCCAGCAGGAAGGGGGCGGGGGGTGTCTACGAGCAGTACTTC
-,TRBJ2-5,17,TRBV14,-,CASSQDPAGTLQETQYF,TGTGCCAGCAGCCAAGATCCCGCGGGGACGTTACAAGAGACCCAGTACTTC
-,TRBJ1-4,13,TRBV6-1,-,CASFDRVNEKLFF,TGTGCCAGCTTCGACAGAGTCAATGAAAAACTGTTTTTT
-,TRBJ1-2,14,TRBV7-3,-,CASSPQTGRYGYTF,TGTGCCAGCAGCCCCCAGACAGGCCGCTATGGCTACACCTTC
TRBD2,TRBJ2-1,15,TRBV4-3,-,CASSQSSGGYNEQFF,TGCGCCAGCAGCCAATCTAGCGGGGGTTACAATGAGCAGTTCTTC
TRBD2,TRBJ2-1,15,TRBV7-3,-,CASSRGGAAYNEQFF,TGTGCCAGCAGCCGGGGGGGGGCGGCCTACAATGAGCAGTTCTTC
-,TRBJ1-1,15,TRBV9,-,CASSVGPGVETEAFF,TGTGCCAGCAGCGTAGGCCCGGGAGTGGAGACTGAAGCTTTCTTT
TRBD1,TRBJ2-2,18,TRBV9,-,CASSVATKGQGNTGELFF,TGTGCCAGCAGCGTAGCTACGAAGGGACAGGGGAACACCGGGGAGCTGTTTTTT
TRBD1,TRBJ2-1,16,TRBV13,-,CASSRRQGAAYNEQFF,TGTGCCAGCAGCCGGAGACAGGGGGCTGCCTACAATGAGCAGTTCTTC
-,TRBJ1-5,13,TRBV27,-,CASSSYSNQPQHF,TGTGCCAGCAGTTCCTATAGCAATCAGCCCCAGCATTTT
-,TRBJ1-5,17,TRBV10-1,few,CASSRAVDMYSNQPQHF,TGCGCCAGCAGTCGCGCCGTGGACATGTATAGCAATCAGCCCCAGCATTTT
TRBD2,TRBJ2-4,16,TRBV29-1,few,CSVTGGGGPSKNIQYF,TGCAGCGTTACTGGGGGCGGGGGGCCGTCCAAAAACATTCAGTACTTC
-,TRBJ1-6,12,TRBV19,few,CASRWANSPLHF,TGTGCCAGTAGGTGGGCGAATTCACCCCTCCACTTT
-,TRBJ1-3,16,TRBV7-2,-,CASSSQARGSGNTIYF,TGTGCCAGCAGCTCCCAGGCCCGGGGCTCTGGAAACACCATATATTTT
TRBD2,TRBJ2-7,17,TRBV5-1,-,CASSLVLAGGYSYEQYF,TGCGCCAGCAGCTTGGTATTAGCGGGGGGTTATTCCTACGAGCAGTACTTC
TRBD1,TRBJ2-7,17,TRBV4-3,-,CASSRNADRVSSYEQYF,TGCGCCAGCAGCCGCAATGCTGACAGGGTGAGCTCCTACGAGCAGTACTTC
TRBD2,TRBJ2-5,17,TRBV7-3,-,CASSLSRRRGGQETQYF,TGTGCCAGCAGCTTAAGTCGTCGGCGGGGGGGTCAAGAGACCCAGTACTTC
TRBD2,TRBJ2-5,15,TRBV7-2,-,CASSLVAGVWETQYF,TGTGCCAGCAGCTTAGTTGCGGGGGTATGGGAGACCCAGTACTTC
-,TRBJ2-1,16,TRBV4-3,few,CASSQYTGDSYNEQFF,TGCGCCAGCAGCCAATATACCGGGGACTCCTACAATGAGCAGTTCTTC
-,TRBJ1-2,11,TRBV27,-,CANIGEYGYTF,TGTGCCAACATTGGGGAGTATGGCTACACCTTC
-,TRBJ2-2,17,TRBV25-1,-,CASRLSRGPRNTGELFF,TGTGCCAGCAGACTATCGCGGGGACCCCGGAACACCGGGGAGCTGTTTTTT
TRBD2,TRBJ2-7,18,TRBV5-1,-,CASSPVRTSGGASYEQYF,TGCGCCAGCAGCCCCGTCAGGACTAGCGGGGGGGCCTCATACGAGCAGTACTTC
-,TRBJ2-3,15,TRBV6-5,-,CASSLAGYSTDTQYF,TGTGCCAGCAGTTTAGCAGGGTACAGCACAGATACGCAGTATTTT
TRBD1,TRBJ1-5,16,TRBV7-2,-,CASSSWSGTGYQPQHF,TGTGCCAGCAGCTCCTGGTCGGGGACAGGGTATCAGCCCCAGCATTTT
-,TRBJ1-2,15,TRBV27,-,CASSSWTAWDEGYTF,TGTGCCAGCAGTTCCTGGACAGCCTGGGACGAAGGCTACACCTTC
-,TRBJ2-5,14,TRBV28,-,CASSFLQGQETQYF,TGTGCCAGCAGTTTTCTACAGGGCCAAGAGACCCAGTACTTC
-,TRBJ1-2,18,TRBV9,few,CASSVATSVLGWNYGYTF,TGTGCCAGCAGCGTAGCTACGAGCGTCCTTGGTTGGAACTATGGCTACACCTTC
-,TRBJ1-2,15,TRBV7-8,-,CASSSRGGHSGGYTF,TGTGCCAGCAGCTCCCGTGGGGGCCATTCTGGAGGCTACACCTTC
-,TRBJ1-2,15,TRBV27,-,CASSLGAGRNYGYTF,TGTGCCAGCAGTTTAGGGGCAGGGAGGAACTATGGCTACACCTTC
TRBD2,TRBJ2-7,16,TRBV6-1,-,CASSESLAGGPGEQYF,TGTGCCAGCAGTGAATCTTTAGCGGGGGGGCCGGGGGAGCAGTACTTC
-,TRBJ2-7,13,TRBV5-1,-,CASSIGGSYEQYF,TGCGCCAGCAGTATAGGCGGCTCCTACGAGCAGTACTTC
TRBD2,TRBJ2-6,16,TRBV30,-,CAWRGGWSSGANVLTF,TGTGCCTGGAGGGGAGGGTGGAGCTCTGGGGCCAACGTCCTGACTTTC
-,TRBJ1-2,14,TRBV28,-,CASSPPRVNYGYTF,TGTGCCAGCTCCCCTCCCAGGGTAAACTATGGCTACACCTTC
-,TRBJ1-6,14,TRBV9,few,CASSVGGNNSPLHF,TGTGCCAGCAGCGTAGGAGGTAATAATTCACCCCTCCACTTT
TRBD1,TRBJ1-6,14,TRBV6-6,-,CASSSTGGNSPLHF,TGTGCCAGCAGTTCAACAGGGGGTAATTCACCCCTCCACTTT
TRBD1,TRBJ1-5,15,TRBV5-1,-,CASSLGTGLNQPQHF,TGCGCCAGCAGCTTGGGGACAGGCCTCAATCAGCCCCAGCATTTT
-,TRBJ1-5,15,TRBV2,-,CASSVSRYSNQPQHF,TGTGCCAGCAGTGTTTCGAGATATAGCAATCAGCCCCAGCATTTT
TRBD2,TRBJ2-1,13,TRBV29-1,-,CSVALAIYNEQFF,TGCAGCGTTGCACTAGCGATCTACAATGAGCAGTTCTTC
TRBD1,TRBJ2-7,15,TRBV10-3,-,CAISEDRGYSYEQYF,TGTGCCATCAGTGAAGACAGGGGTTACTCCTACGAGCAGTACTTC
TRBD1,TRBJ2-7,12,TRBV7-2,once,CASSPTGDEQYF,TGCGCCAGCAGTCCCACAGGGGACGAGCAGTACTTC
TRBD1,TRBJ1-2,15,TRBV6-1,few,CASSGRDRVNYGYTF,TGTGCCAGCAGTGGCCGGGACAGGGTGAACTATGGCTACACCTTC
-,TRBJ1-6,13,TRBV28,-,CASSFEAISPLHF,TGTGCCAGCAGTTTTGAGGCCATTTCACCCCTCCACTTT
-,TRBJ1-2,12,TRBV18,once,CASSPSGTPLTF,TGTGCCAGCTCCCCTTCCGGGACACCGCTCACCTTC